Listed below are T cell receptor beta chains from one sample, sequenced in a study of OX40 agonist ivuxolimab in advanced cancers. Profiled with immunoSEQ multiplex PCR; TCRdb holds only in-frame clones, not every one. Of 98,000 or so clones listed, less than 95% were seen once; the top ten hold around 0.17%. The source material was CD4+ or CD8+ T cells sorted from blood, sampled in a trial of the OX40 agonist ivuxolimab. The receptors come from an adult with an advanced solid tumor such as melanoma, head and neck, liver or kidney cancer. The CDR3 runs from the conserved cysteine through the conserved F or W. D genes are given only for firm matches. A row's size may be missing; if present it is once, few, many or a size class.

NA,NA,TRBV23-1,TRBJ1-2,CASTPRGTTSAGYTF,TGCGCCAGCACCCCGCGGGGGACCACGTCGGCTGGCTACACCTTC
NA,NA,TRBV9,TRBJ2-1,CASSVAGALNEQFF,TGTGCCAGCAGCGTAGCTGGGGCCCTCAATGAGCAGTTCTTC
NA,TRBD1,TRBV18,TRBJ2-7,CASSPGTGESYEQYF,TGTGCCAGCTCACCCGGGACAGGAGAATCCTACGAGCAGTACTTC
NA,TRBD2,TRBV28,TRBJ2-3,CASPPPLAGITDTQYF,TGTGCCAGCCCACCGCCTCTAGCGGGAATTACAGATACGCAGTATTTT
NA,NA,TRBV5-4,TRBJ2-7,CASSLRQGGSYEQYF,TGTGCCAGCAGCTTAAGGCAGGGGGGTTCCTACGAGCAGTACTTC
NA,NA,TRBV19,TRBJ1-3,CASSIGPGSGNTIYF,TGTGCCAGTAGTATAGGTCCGGGATCTGGAAACACCATATATTTT
NA,NA,TRBV11-2,TRBJ1-2,CASKEIRSRSTEGYGYTF,TGTGCCAGCAAAGAGATACGCTCAAGGTCCACGGAAGGCTATGGCTACACCTTC
once,NA,TRBV7-2,TRBJ2-3,CASTRGVPTDTQYF,TGTGCCAGCACACGAGGGGTCCCCACAGATACGCAGTATTTT
NA,TRBD1,TRBV7-9,TRBJ2-2,CASSLRGQGRNTGELFF,TGTGCCAGCAGCTTGAGGGGGCAGGGTAGGAACACCGGGGAGCTGTTTTTT
NA,NA,TRBV5-4,TRBJ2-6,CASSFGKFSGANVLTF,TGTGCCAGCAGCTTCGGGAAATTCTCTGGGGCCAACGTCCTGACTTTC
NA,NA,TRBV4-1,TRBJ2-4,CASSHRAELAKNIQYF,TGCGCCAGCAGCCACCGGGCCGAGCTAGCCAAAAACATTCAGTACTTC
NA,TRBD1,TRBV7-2,TRBJ1-2,CASSLGGQGNYGYTF,TGTGCCAGCAGCTTAGGGGGACAGGGGAACTATGGCTACACCTTC
NA,NA,TRBV11-1,TRBJ2-5,CASSRRPIEEETQYF,TGTGCCAGCAGCCGCCGACCCATAGAGGAAGAGACCCAGTACTTC
NA,TRBD1,TRBV7-9,TRBJ1-1,CASSPIRGPSAEAFF,TGTGCCAGCAGCCCTATCAGGGGGCCCAGCGCTGAAGCTTTCTTT
NA,NA,TRBV28,TRBJ1-5,CASSSPGVSNQPQHF,TGTGCCAGCAGTTCCCCGGGAGTTAGCAATCAGCCCCAGCATTTT
once,TRBD1,TRBV25-1,TRBJ1-2,CASSHPGTGSNYGYTF,TGTGCCAGCAGCCACCCCGGGACAGGTTCTAACTATGGCTACACCTTC
NA,NA,TRBV4-3,TRBJ1-2,CASSPRTALYGYTF,TGCGCCAGCAGCCCCCGGACAGCTTTATATGGCTACACCTTC
NA,NA,TRBV7-9,TRBJ2-3,CASSTPTTTDTQYF,TGTGCCAGCAGCACCCCAACTACCACAGATACGCAGTATTTT
NA,TRBD1,TRBV6-5,TRBJ2-7,CASSYWQGAGEQYF,TGTGCCAGCAGTTACTGGCAGGGGGCGGGTGAGCAGTACTTC
few,NA,TRBV27,TRBJ1-1,CASSPRRNTEAFF,TGTGCCAGCAGTCCTCGAAGGAACACTGAAGCTTTCTTT
NA,TRBD1,TRBV7-8,TRBJ2-5,CASSSTGWEETQYF,TGTGCCAGCAGCTCGACAGGGTGGGAAGAGACCCAGTACTTC
NA,NA,TRBV7-3,TRBJ2-1,CASSPVGPNEQFF,TGTGCCAGCAGCCCTGTAGGGCCCAATGAGCAGTTCTTC
NA,NA,TRBV7-2,TRBJ2-3,CASSLDRWSDTQYF,TGTGCCAGCAGCTTGGACCGGTGGTCAGATACGCAGTATTTT
NA,NA,TRBV19,TRBJ1-1,CASSIIGGPTEAFF,TGTGCCAGTAGTATAATCGGGGGTCCCACTGAAGCTTTCTTT
NA,TRBD2,TRBV5-4,TRBJ2-7,CASSLNAGDSYEQYF,TGTGCCAGCAGCTTGAACGCGGGGGACTCCTACGAGCAGTACTTC
few,NA,TRBV21-1,TRBJ1-5,CASLGLPVEPQHF,TGTGCCAGCCTCGGCCTTCCGGTTGAGCCCCAGCATTTT
NA,NA,TRBV21-1,TRBJ1-2,CASSKEGGQGRGSYGYTF,TGTGCCAGCAGCAAAGAAGGGGGGCAAGGGAGGGGTAGTTATGGCTACACCTTC
NA,NA,TRBV7-2,TRBJ1-1,CASSPRRWDIGTEAFF,TGTGCCAGCAGCCCCAGGAGGTGGGATATAGGAACTGAAGCTTTCTTT
NA,NA,TRBV19,TRBJ1-5,CASSITPRQPQHF,TGTGCCAGTAGTATAACCCCTCGCCAGCCCCAGCATTTT
NA,NA,TRBV28,TRBJ1-1,CASSFDRENTEAFF,TGTGCCAGCAGTTTCGACAGAGAGAACACTGAAGCTTTCTTT
NA,NA,TRBV28,TRBJ2-7,CASGLRAYEQYF,TGTGCCAGCGGACTCCGAGCCTACGAGCAGTACTTC
NA,TRBD1,TRBV4-3,TRBJ2-7,CASSQDSGTGFPYEQYF,TGCGCCAGCAGCCAAGATTCTGGGACAGGGTTCCCCTACGAGCAGTACTTC
NA,TRBD2,TRBV28,TRBJ2-1,CASSTPALAGEGNEQFF,TGTGCCAGCAGTACCCCCGCTCTAGCGGGAGAAGGGAATGAGCAGTTCTTC
NA,NA,TRBV19,TRBJ1-1,CASKGTGQFKMNTEAFF,TGTGCCAGCAAGGGGACTGGGCAGTTCAAAATGAACACTGAAGCTTTCTTT
NA,NA,TRBV2,TRBJ1-1,CASRADRMNTEAFF,TGTGCCAGCAGAGCGGACAGAATGAACACTGAAGCTTTCTTT
NA,NA,TRBV12-2,TRBJ1-1,CASRLLTGANTEAFF,TGTGCAAGTCGCTTGTTGACAGGCGCGAACACTGAAGCTTTCTTT
NA,NA,TRBV5-5,TRBJ1-3,CASSLGLTSGNTIYF,TGTGCCAGCAGCTTGGGACTAACCTCTGGAAACACCATATATTTT
NA,TRBD1,TRBV7-2,TRBJ1-4,CASRTGQGAKNEKLFF,TGTGCCAGCAGGACGGGACAGGGGGCTAAGAATGAAAAACTGTTTTTT
once,NA,TRBV28,TRBJ2-7,CASSWSRGYYEQYF,TGTGCCAGCAGTTGGTCCAGAGGGTACTACGAGCAGTACTTC
NA,NA,TRBV7-2,TRBJ1-4,CASSPLREKLFF,TGTGCCAGCAGCCCCCTAAGAGAAAAACTGTTTTTT
NA,NA,TRBV4-3,TRBJ1-4,CASSQVNSEKLFF,TGCGCCAGCAGCCAAGTGAACAGTGAAAAACTGTTTTTT
NA,NA,TRBV15,TRBJ1-6,CATSRVDQVRGSPLHF,TGTGCCACCAGCAGAGTAGATCAGGTCCGAGGCTCACCCCTCCACTTT
NA,NA,TRBV18,TRBJ1-2,CASSPAPGSHPSGYTF,TGTGCCAGCTCACCAGCGCCAGGTTCCCACCCTTCGGGCTACACCTTC
NA,NA,TRBV4-3,TRBJ2-2,CASSLYSRARANTGELFF,TGCGCCAGCAGCCTCTACAGTAGGGCTAGGGCGAACACCGGGGAGCTGTTTTTT
once,NA,TRBV9,TRBJ2-5,CASSVFPLRPGQETQYF,TGTGCCAGCAGCGTATTCCCCCTCCGGCCGGGCCAAGAGACCCAGTACTTC
NA,TRBD2,TRBV5-6,TRBJ2-5,CASSLQASLLAGVMYF,TGTGCCAGCAGCTTGCAGGCTTCGCTCCTAGCGGGAGTTATGTACTTC
NA,NA,TRBV18,TRBJ2-1,CASSPDGHEQFF,TGTGCCAGCTCACCGGACGGCCATGAGCAGTTCTTC
NA,NA,TRBV6-1,TRBJ2-7,CASSEAPELTFYEQYF,TGTGCCAGCAGTGAAGCGCCAGAATTAACCTTCTACGAGCAGTACTTC
NA,NA,TRBV15,TRBJ2-7,CATSNPRGTTYEQYF,TGTGCCACCTCCAACCCGAGGGGCACAACCTACGAGCAGTACTTC
NA,NA,TRBV7-2,TRBJ2-7,CASSFPSRVEQYF,TGTGCCAGCAGCTTCCCGAGTAGGGTGGAGCAGTACTTC
once,TRBD2,TRBV7-6,TRBJ2-5,CASSPTSGRAETQYF,TGTGCCAGCAGCCCAACTAGCGGGAGGGCCGAGACCCAGTACTTC
NA,NA,TRBV30,TRBJ1-4,CAWSRGLSDEKLFF,TGTGCCTGGAGTAGAGGGCTATCTGATGAAAAACTGTTTTTT
NA,NA,TRBV7-8,TRBJ2-5,CASSLSPGVLGETQYF,TGTGCCAGCAGCTTGAGCCCGGGGGTTTTAGGAGAGACCCAGTACTTC
NA,NA,TRBV7-2,TRBJ2-7,CASSPTHYEQYF,TGTGCCAGCAGCCCGACCCACTACGAGCAGTACTTC
NA,TRBD1,TRBV9,TRBJ1-4,CASSGGTGLANEKLFF,TGTGCCAGCAGCGGCGGGACAGGGCTCGCTAATGAAAAACTGTTTTTT